This is a list of T cell receptor beta chains from one sample in a study of blood T cell repertoires in COVID-19. The data were produced by immunoSEQ multiplex PCR, yet TCRdb's version contains in-frame clones alone and is incomplete. The sample gives roughly 280,000 clones, around 87% of which show up once; around 3.6% is in the top ten. The material sequenced was peripheral blood. Every receptor here comes from a man aged 18 to 30 with active or convalescent COVID-19. CDR3s leave out the opening cysteine and the closing phenylalanine or tryptophan. The order of the fields is V gene, clone size, CDR3 protein. A clone size is listed for some rows: how often the clone was seen (once, few, many), or a class if it is expanded.

V: TRBV18; size: -; CDR3: ASSHSGYNSPLH
V: TRBV3-1/TRBV3-2; size: -; CDR3: ASSQYFTGLTTDTQY
V: TRBV5-1; size: -; CDR3: ASRGGSSYNEQF
V: TRBV28; size: -; CDR3: ASSLLAPLNTGELF
V: TRBV25-1; size: -; CDR3: ATTTGANTGELF
V: TRBV5-1; size: -; CDR3: ASRVGTGEDGYT
V: TRBV5-6; size: -; CDR3: ASSSRGGLRPGYT
V: TRBV12-5; size: -; CDR3: ASGLVGGGEEPQH
V: TRBV10-3; size: -; CDR3: ATSKPETGGYGYT
V: TRBV5-1; size: -; CDR3: ASSLVLGELF
V: TRBV5-4; size: -; CDR3: ASRKLAGGPTTDTQY
V: TRBV2; size: -; CDR3: ASIGEAATNEKLF
V: TRBV28; size: -; CDR3: ASSGGRAQPQH
V: TRBV30; size: -; CDR3: AWSLGLAGSVGGELF
V: TRBV7-9; size: -; CDR3: ASSSTGLPNEKLF
V: TRBV5-1; size: -; CDR3: ASSEGQGGVEPQH
V: TRBV28; size: -; CDR3: ASSFPTSGTTGELF
V: TRBV5-4; size: once; CDR3: ASSLSLNTQY
V: TRBV19; size: -; CDR3: ASSMGSTANSGANVLT